This is a list of T cell receptor beta chains from one sample in a study of T cells after posttransplantation cyclophosphamide. Profiled with immunoSEQ multiplex PCR; TCRdb holds only in-frame clones, not every one. The sample is made up of approximately 34,000 clones, none counted only once. The sequenced sample consisted of PBMCs. The receptors derive from a woman aged 45-65 years in good health and a related stem cell transplant donor. The CDR3 runs from the conserved cysteine through the conserved F or W. Each record gives: clone size, V gene, J gene, D gene, CDR3 protein, CDR3 DNA. D genes are given only for firm matches. Not every row has a clone size; where given, it reads once, few, many or a size class.

>few|TRBV28|TRBJ1-2|TRBD1
CASMARTGSNYGYTF
TGTGCCAGCATGGCGCGGACAGGGTCGAACTATGGCTACACCTTC
>many|TRBV18|TRBJ2-3|TRBD2
CASSPQGLAATSTDTQYF
TGTGCCAGCTCACCACAGGGACTAGCGGCTACAAGCACAGATACGCAGTATTTT
>many|TRBV9|TRBJ2-2|NA
CASSVDIGELFF
TGTGCCAGCAGCGTAGATATCGGGGAGCTGTTTTTT
>many|TRBV4-3|TRBJ2-1|NA
CASSPLGAEDEQFF
TGCGCCAGCAGCCCCTTGGGGGCTGAGGATGAGCAGTTCTTC
>many|TRBV10-3|TRBJ2-7|TRBD2
CAISDLASGSYEQYF
TGTGCCATCAGTGATTTAGCTAGCGGGAGCTACGAGCAGTACTTC
>many|TRBV6-1|TRBJ2-7|TRBD2
CASSLRLAGYYEQYF
TGTGCCAGCAGTTTGCGACTAGCGGGCTACTACGAGCAGTACTTC
>many|TRBV7-3|TRBJ2-1|TRBD2
CASSPAGDYNEQFF
TGTGCCAGCAGCCCAGCGGGGGACTACAATGAGCAGTTCTTC
>NA|TRBV9|TRBJ2-3|TRBD1
CASSTTGATPDTQYF
TGTGCCAGCAGCACCACAGGGGCCACCCCGGATACGCAGTATTTT
>many|TRBV5-6|TRBJ2-1|TRBD1
CASSLIRGRWSKQFF
TGTGCCAGCAGTTTGATCAGGGGGCGGTGGAGCAAGCAGTTCTTC
>few|TRBV13|TRBJ2-7|NA
CASSMPTSSYGQYF
TGTGCCAGCAGCATGCCGACTAGTTCCTACGGGCAGTACTTC
>many|TRBV5-4|TRBJ2-7|TRBD2
CASSLAGLAGVGEQYF
TGTGCCAGCAGCTTGGCGGGACTAGCGGGAGTAGGGGAGCAGTACTTC
>many|TRBV6-1|TRBJ1-5|NA
CASRRVTGFDQPQHF
TGTGCCAGCAGGAGGGTCACAGGGTTTGATCAGCCCCAGCATTTT
>many|TRBV4-2|TRBJ1-1|NA
CASSQPFTEAFF
TGTGCCAGCAGCCAACCGTTCACTGAAGCTTTCTTT
>few|TRBV5-1|TRBJ1-2|NA
CASSLAMAGVNYGYTF
TGCGCCAGCAGCTTGGCAATGGCGGGTGTGAACTATGGCTACACCTTC
>many|TRBV14|TRBJ2-5|TRBD1
CASSLFGQGAETQYF
TGTGCCAGCAGCCTCTTCGGACAGGGGGCCGAGACCCAGTACTTC
>few|TRBV9|TRBJ2-3|TRBD2
CATTRGGGTVTDTQYF
TGTGCCACCACCCGGGGGGGAGGAACGGTGACAGATACGCAGTATTTT
>many|TRBV5-1|TRBJ2-7|TRBD1
CASRRDRLTYEQYF
TGCGCCAGCAGGCGGGACAGGCTTACCTACGAGCAGTACTTC
>many|TRBV27|TRBJ2-7|NA
CASSTWASEQYF
TGTGCCAGCAGTACATGGGCGTCCGAGCAGTACTTC
>many|TRBV7-9|TRBJ1-3|TRBD1
CASSSPEGQGRWTGNTIYF
TGTGCCAGCAGCTCACCCGAGGGACAGGGAAGGTGGACTGGAAACACCATATATTTT
>many|TRBV20-1|TRBJ2-1|NA
CSGRLYNEQFF
TGCAGTGGAAGGCTCTACAATGAGCAGTTCTTC
>few|TRBV9|TRBJ2-1|NA
CASSVMSSEAEQFF
TGTGCCAGCAGCGTCATGTCATCTGAGGCTGAGCAGTTCTTC
>many|TRBV2|TRBJ1-1|TRBD1
CASSELGQGVTEAFF
TGTGCCAGCAGTGAATTGGGACAGGGGGTAACTGAAGCTTTCTTT
>many|TRBV2|TRBJ2-3|TRBD2
CASGSSPRSGRARDTQYF
TGTGCCAGCGGGAGCAGCCCAAGAAGCGGGAGGGCCAGAGATACGCAGTATTTT
>many|TRBV7-8|TRBJ1-4|TRBD1
CASSTPGQVNEKLFF
TGTGCCAGCAGCACCCCGGGACAGGTGAATGAAAAACTGTTTTTT
>many|TRBV23-1|TRBJ1-1|NA
CASRYRLGVRDTEAFF
TGCGCCAGCAGGTATCGATTGGGTGTTCGGGACACTGAAGCTTTCTTT
>many|TRBV5-6|TRBJ2-7|TRBD2
CASERLALEYEQYF
TGTGCCAGCGAAAGACTAGCGCTAGAATACGAGCAGTACTTC
>many|TRBV6-2/TRBV6-3|TRBJ1-5|NA
CASSYSTGQPQHF
TGTGCCAGCAGTTACTCGACAGGACAGCCCCAGCATTTT
>NA|TRBV9|TRBJ2-3|NA
CASSVEQTDTQYF
TGTGCCAGCAGCGTAGAACAGACAGATACGCAGTATTTT
>many|TRBV19|TRBJ1-2|NA
CASSSASRDGYTF
TGTGCCAGTAGTTCAGCAAGTAGGGATGGCTACACCTTC
>many|TRBV28|TRBJ2-1|NA
CASSFSTSGEQFF
TGTGCCAGCAGTTTTTCGACAAGCGGTGAGCAGTTCTTC
>many|TRBV5-4|TRBJ2-7|TRBD1
CASSFGEGAYEQYF
TGTGCCAGCAGCTTCGGCGAGGGGGCTTACGAGCAGTACTTC
>many|TRBV19|TRBJ2-3|NA
CASSMSQAPDTQYF
TGTGCCAGTAGTATGTCCCAGGCCCCAGATACGCAGTATTTT
>many|TRBV5-1|TRBJ2-4|NA
CASSSDTWAKNIQYF
TGCGCCAGCAGCTCGGACACATGGGCCAAAAACATTCAGTACTTC
>many|TRBV6-1|TRBJ1-4|NA
CASSDGEAALVGKLFF
TGTGCCAGCAGTGACGGGGAGGCCGCGCTTGTCGGAAAACTGTTTTTT
>many|TRBV5-4|TRBJ2-1|NA
CASSVLGGLTYNEQFF
TGTGCCAGCAGCGTGCTAGGCGGGCTCACCTACAATGAGCAGTTCTTC
>many|TRBV27|TRBJ1-1|TRBD1
CASRTGTGNSEAFF
TGTGCCAGCAGGACCGGGACAGGGAATTCTGAAGCTTTCTTT
>many|TRBV24-1|TRBJ2-2|TRBD1
CATSATGQGPTGELFF
TGTGCCACCAGTGCCACGGGACAGGGACCCACCGGGGAGCTGTTTTTT
>many|TRBV5-6|TRBJ2-7|NA
CASTPRTGLHYEQYF
TGTGCCAGCACCCCGAGAACAGGGCTTCACTACGAGCAGTACTTC
>NA|TRBV27|TRBJ1-2|NA
CASSLYGHGYTF
TGTGCCAGCAGTTTATATGGCCATGGCTACACCTTC
>many|TRBV19|TRBJ2-4|TRBD1
CASSSTGTNIQYF
TGTGCCAGTAGTTCGACAGGGACAAACATTCAGTACTTC
>many|TRBV6-1|TRBJ1-2|NA
CASREYDRSNYGYTF
TGTGCCAGCAGGGAATATGACAGGTCTAACTATGGCTACACCTTC